The source of this TCR beta chain is a study of regulatory T cells in long-lasting Graves disease. There are 14 residues in the CDR3. Germline-derived CDR1 and CDR2 are SQVTM and ANQGSEA. V lost 3 bases to trimming and J lost 5 bases, with 16 bases between them. About this clonotype itself: Its antigen is as yet unknown.

Building of the TCR beta libraries involved iRepertoire HTBI primers and Arm-PCR of CDR3 regions. From the multiplex PCR reads, TCRdb called clonotypes with MiXCR, one entry per CDR3 protein. This repertoire shows approximately 400,000 distinct CDR3 sequences, 12% found once; its top ten account for approximately 17%. Specified time point: newly diagnosed GD, antithyroid drugs for less than 3 months. PBMC RNA served as the TCR library source. Study-wide findings and caveats: Persistent patients had a count of shared public clonotypes (about 2,700) that exceeded that of new patients (966).

This sample also appeared in a second study, on T cells in Graves' hyperthyroidism and ophthalmopathy. That source reports: In the blood, most expanded thyroid clonotypes above 0.001 appeared as well.

Specimen: peripheral blood mononuclear cells (PBMCs), collected at new diagnosis, from a patient treated with antithyroid drugs. The chain uses TRBV29-1 and TRBJ2-5; weak D call: TRBD1 (7 bases). This sequence originates from a woman between 18 and 29 years old with Graves disease. CDR3 region: CSVDGGGDWETQYF. In DNA form, the CDR3 reads TGCAGCGTTGATGGAGGGGGCGATTGGGAGACCCAGTACTTC.